This record covers a single T cell receptor beta chain. Its antigen is still unknown. The sample is drawn from a study of response to subunit inactivated influenza vaccine. V lost 5 bases and J lost 2, with 7 bases in between. Germline CDR1 is MNHNS and CDR2 is SASEGT. This CDR3 is 13 amino acids long. From the RT-PCR reads, TCRdb called clonotypes with MiXCR, one entry per CDR3 protein. The sample lists about 500,000 distinct CDR3 sequences; about 17% were seen once. Study-level findings and limits: The authors suggested that every seasonal influenza vaccination recruits few new T cells.

The sequence derives from a man aged 45 to 75 who received an inactivated influenza vaccine. The starting material was CD4+ T cells sorted from PBMCs, obtained less than 30 months after vaccination. This chain joins TRBV6-1 and TRBJ2-1; D not resolved. DNA of the CDR3: TGTGCCAGCAGTCGGGCTACCTACAATGAGCAGTTCTTC. Protein product: CASSRATYNEQFF.